Only a few counts were recorded for the clone carrying this TCR beta chain. The record originates from a study of blood T cell repertoires in COVID-19. Authors' analysis steps: Amplification with reference gene primers provided the estimates of nucleated cell counts. The assay was immunoSEQ multiplex PCR, and TCRdb's table has in-frame clones only and misses some. V and J calls and clone size are those listed in that table; D and trimming were worked out from the DNA. The sample records 200,000 to 300,000 clones, about 68% being singletons. Sequenced input: peripheral blood. This receptor was obtained from a woman of 80 years or more with acute or convalescent COVID-19.

CDR3 in DNA: TGTGCCAGCAGGCGGACCGGGACTAGCTTATTCAATGAGCAGTTCTTC. Translation: CASRRTGTSLFNEQFF. This chain uses TRBV2 with TRBJ2-1; 9 nucleotides match TRBD2. Losses at the gene ends were 6 bases for V and 6 bases for J; bases not matched to a gene: 12. The CDR3 contains 16 residues. Germline V gives CDR1 SNHLY, CDR2 FYNNEI.